The present T cell receptor beta chain was sequenced within a study of cytomegalovirus exposure and HLA in healthy donors. Notes on the study in general: CMV serostatus was the sole immune exposure information available. Several of the most significant clusters appeared linked to common viral pathogens, based on a later analysis. Roughly uniform sequencing depth across donors was assumed, possibly incorrectly. Exclusion applied to some V segments, including TRBV6-2 and TRBV6-3, as they were indistinguishable.

In regard to this clone: Its antigen remains unknown.

Germline V gene sequence: CDR1 MDHEN, CDR2 SYDVKM. With 6 bases removed from V and 6 bases from J, the gap between germline ends came to 17 bases. CDR3 size: 14 residues. PCR involved 60 Vbeta and 13 Jbeta primers. Sequencing was performed with immunoSEQ multiplex PCR; in TCRdb, only in-frame clones are kept and a portion is missing. Here the sample table reports 50,000 to 70,000 clones. This sequence joins TRBV28 and TRBJ1-2; D perhaps matches TRBD1 (5 bases). What was sequenced was PBMCs. This clonotype was obtained from a man in his fifties in good health and CMV-seropositive. CDR3 in DNA: TGTGCCAGCAGAATCTTTGGAGGGGCGGATGGCTACACCTTC. It translates to CASRIFGGADGYTF.